This T cell receptor beta chain was found in a study of T-cell memory formation after mild COVID-19. A few counts support this clonotype. One entry per CDR3 protein, called by TCRdb with MiXCR from the 5' RACE reads. The table includes 300,000 to 350,000 distinct CDR3 sequences, 10% to 15% detected once. The TCR was taken from a young man who had mild COVID-19 (a few samples of this study predate the infection). Cell type and time point are not known. Source material: PBMCs or a T cell subset sorted from them (not recorded which).

In nucleotides, the CDR3 is TGTGCCAGCAGTCAAACAGGGTTAACTGAAGCTTTCTTT. Its protein is CASSQTGLTEAFF. The chain has TRBV12-3 or TRBV12-4 and TRBJ1-1; D might be TRBD1 (6 bases). V lost 5 bases, J lost 5 bases, and 12 bases lay in between. This CDR3 is 13 amino acids long.